This T cell receptor beta chain was found in a study of T cells in women clearing cervical HPV infection. Trimming took off 2 bases at V and 6 bases at J, with 18 bases between the two ends. Germline assignment: CDR1 MNHNS and CDR2 SASEGT. The CDR3 is 16 residues long. Worth noting for this clone: The missing CDR3 end, 3 residues past where the read stops, is filled in from the germline J gene.

The assay was immunoSEQ multiplex PCR, and TCRdb's table has in-frame clones only and misses some. The sample has around 29,000 clones. The chain links TRBV6-1 to TRBJ2-3; D might be TRBD1 (5 bases). The sequenced sample was blood buffy coat. The sequence derives from a woman between 18 and 69 years old with a cervical HPV16 infection that either progressed to CIN3+ or cleared (not recorded which). The sequenced part of the CDR3 DNA is TGTGCCAGCAGTGAATGGGGCGGCTTAGATTACGATACG. This translates into CASSEWGGLDYDT. The CDR3 in full is CASSEWGGLDYDTQYF.